Each of the 30 T cell receptor beta chains below was sequenced from the same sample in a study of radiotherapy plus CTLA-4 blockade in lung cancer. The repertoire was sequenced with immunoSEQ multiplex PCR; TCRdb's copy has only in-frame clones and lacks some. The sample has approximately 39,000 clones, 55% to 75% seen once. This material consisted of peripheral blood, taken from a patient treated with radiotherapy plus ipilimumab. These receptors all come from a human donor with non-small cell lung cancer who had stable disease on radiotherapy plus ipilimumab.

The chain recombines TRBV6-5 with TRBJ1-3, with D maybe TRBD1 (6 bases). CDR3 length equals 15 residues. The ends were cut back, 7 bases at V and 5 bases at J, with 18 bases in the middle. The germline V gene encodes CDR1 MNHEY and CDR2 SVGAGI. The CDR3 DNA follows: TGTGCCAGCATCCAAGGCAGGGGTTACCGAAACACCATATATTTT. It is translated as CASIQGRGYRNTIYF.

This chain links TRBV9 with TRBJ1-2; 7 nucleotides line up with TRBD1. V shed 8 bases, J shed 4 bases, and the junction held 17 bases outside the gene matches. The CDR3 runs to 16 residues. The germline V gene has CDR1 SGDLS and CDR2 YYNGEE. The CDR3 spells CARSRDSTLSSYGYTF. The CDR3 bases are TGTGCCAGATCCCGGGACAGCACGCTATCTAGCTATGGCTACACCTTC.

CDR3 residues: CASSPRLAGSYNEQFF. CDR3 sequence (DNA): TGTGCCAGCAGCCCACGACTAGCGGGCTCCTACAATGAGCAGTTCTTC. The chain joins TRBV9 to TRBJ2-1; 10 bases match TRBD2. Per germline, CDR1 SGDLS and CDR2 YYNGEE. This CDR3 contains 16 residues. V lost 4 bases and J lost 0; bases outside the gene matches: 4.

CDR3 nucleotides: TGTGCCAGTAGTATGCAGGGATCCGGAGAGCAGTACTTC. Amino acid sequence: CASSMQGSGEQYF. The chain recombines TRBV19 with TRBJ2-7, with TRBD1 as a possible D gene (5 bases). Per the germline V gene, CDR1 is LNHDA and CDR2 is SQIVND (reference sequence). This CDR3 spans 13 amino acids. V lost 3 bases, J lost 7 bases, and 13 bases lay in between.

The DNA for the CDR3 is TGTGCCAGCAGTCGGACAGGGGATAGCAATCAGCCCCAGCATTTT. It is translated as CASSRTGDSNQPQHF. The chain has TRBV6-5 and TRBJ1-5, with 9 bases that match TRBD1. The CDR3 has 15 residues. Trimming cost V 5 bases and J 0 bases; bases outside gene matches: 2. Germline CDR1 is MNHEY and CDR2 is SVGAGI.

V usage is TRBV7-3 and J usage is TRBJ2-1, with a possible D match to TRBD1 (5 bases). This CDR3 is built from 13 residues. CDR1 and CDR2 from the germline V gene are SGHTA and FQGTGA. With 2 bases removed from V and 9 bases from J, the gap between germline ends came to 11 bases. CDR3 loop: CASSLFRDSEQFF. The CDR3 nucleotides read TGTGCCAGCAGCTTATTCAGGGATTCTGAGCAGTTCTTC.

The rearrangement links TRBV6-1 to TRBJ2-7, with TRBD1 as a possible D gene (6 bases). From germline, CDR1 is MNHNS and CDR2 SASEGT. V gave up 1 base and J gave up 2 bases, with 9 bases separating them. This CDR3 has 14 amino acids. CDR3 coding DNA: TGTGCCAGCAGTGAAGGACAGGTAGCCTACGAGCAGTACTTC. It yields the protein CASSEGQVAYEQYF.

The chain combines TRBV20-1 with TRBJ2-3; D is possibly TRBD1 (5 bases). CDR3 length: 11 residues. CDR1 is DFQATT and CDR2 is SNEGSKA in the germline V gene (reference sequence). With 5 bases removed from V and 6 bases from J, the gap between germline ends came to 9 bases. Here the CDR3 reads CSASPGDTQYF. DNA for the CDR3: TGCAGTGCTTCCCCAGGGGATACGCAGTATTTT.

The chain has TRBV4-1 and TRBJ1-2, with D perhaps matching TRBD1 (6 bases). V lost 0 bases and J 6 bases, leaving 17 bases between the germline ends. The CDR3 is 16 amino acids. CDR1 MGHRA and CDR2 YSYEKL come from the germline V gene. In nucleotides, the CDR3 is TGCGCCAGCAGCCAAGAAGGGGGTGGACTGAGGAATGGCTACACCTTC. Amino acid sequence: CASSQEGGGLRNGYTF.

V gene TRBV5-8 combines with J gene TRBJ2-2; the D is unclear. V gave up 3 bases and J gave up 1 base, with 10 bases separating them. Per the germline V gene, CDR1 is SGHTS and CDR2 is YDEGEE. The CDR3 covers 15 residues. The CDR3, as DNA: TGTGCCAGCAGCTCGCCTTACAAGAACACCGGGGAGCTGTTTTTT. Protein: CASSSPYKNTGELFF. Supplemented by reference TRBV5-8 and TRBJ2-2, the full variable domain reads EAGVTQSPTHLIKTRGQQATLRCSPISGHTSVYWYQQALGLGLQFLLWYDEGEERNRGNFPPRFSGRQFPNYSSELNVNALELEDSALYLCASSSPYKNTGELFFGEGSRLTVL.

This sequence joins TRBV5-1 and TRBJ1-1; D unclear. Germline V lookup: CDR1 SGHRS, CDR2 YFSETQ. This CDR3 has 13 amino acids. V lost 4 bases and J 4 bases, leaving 11 bases between the germline ends. CDR3 amino acids: CASSLETGTEAFF. The CDR3 DNA reads TGCGCCAGCAGCCTTGAGACGGGCACTGAAGCTTTCTTT.

The chain has TRBV5-6 and TRBJ2-3, with 7 bases matching TRBD1. The CDR3 runs to 15 residues. Germline V gene sequence: CDR1 SGHDT, CDR2 YYEEEE. With 0 bases clipped from V and 3 bases from J, the junction kept 4 bases outside the gene matches. The CDR3 reads CASSLVDRETDTQYF. Here the CDR3 DNA reads TGTGCCAGCAGCTTGGTCGACAGGGAGACAGATACGCAGTATTTT.

CDR3 protein: CASSSRGYNEQFF. The CDR3 bases are TGTGCCAGCAGTTCACGGGGCTACAATGAGCAGTTCTTC. V usage is TRBV6-6 and J usage is TRBJ2-1; possible D gene TRBD2, 5 bases. Germline lookup yields CDR1 MNHNY and CDR2 SVGAGI (reference sequence). The ends were cut back, 4 bases at V and 3 bases at J, with 7 bases in the middle. The CDR3 is made up of 13 amino acids.

This chain uses TRBV7-8 with TRBJ2-7; 8 nucleotides agree with TRBD1. The CDR3 consists of 14 residues. Germline V gene lookup returns CDR1 SGHVS and CDR2 FQNEAQ. Losses at the gene ends were 7 bases for V and 2 bases for J; bases not matched to a gene: 7. The CDR3 here is CASTRGQGPYEQYF. As DNA, the CDR3 is TGTGCCAGCACCAGAGGACAGGGTCCCTACGAGCAGTACTTC.

The V and J genes are TRBV6-5 and TRBJ1-1; D is perhaps TRBD1 (5 bases). CDR3 length: 15 residues. The V gene lost 0 bases and the J gene lost 5 bases, with 13 bases spanning the gap. The germline CDR1 and CDR2 sequences are MNHEY and SVGAGI. CDR3 amino acids: CASSYSQGSFTEAFF. CDR3 sequence (DNA): TGTGCCAGCAGTTACTCTCAGGGTTCGTTTACTGAAGCTTTCTTT.

This rearrangement joins TRBV2 to TRBJ2-2, with D possibly matching TRBD2 (5 bases). This CDR3 is 14 amino acids long. Germline V CDR1 and CDR2: SNHLY, FYNNEI. The V and J ends lost 3 bases and 7 bases respectively, with 12 bases between them. CDR3 coding DNA: TGTGCCAGCAGTGATCTCCTAGCTGGCGGGGAGCTGTTTTTT. It encodes CASSDLLAGGELFF.

The rearrangement links TRBV11-3 to TRBJ2-1; D might be TRBD2 (6 bases). The CDR3 runs 15 residues. Germline lookup yields CDR1 SGHNT and CDR2 YENEEA. V lost 5 bases and J lost 0, with 11 bases in between. CDR3 DNA sequence: TGTGCCAGCAGCCCGAGGCGGGGCTCCTACAATGAGCAGTTCTTC. Its translation is CASSPRRGSYNEQFF.

The chain uses TRBV5-1 and TRBJ1-2, with a weak D call TRBD1 (5 bases). The CDR3 totals 15 residues. Germline lookup yields CDR1 SGHRS and CDR2 YFSETQ. The V end was cut by 2 bases, the J end by 0 bases, with 11 bases between. The CDR3 spells CASSLQATTNYGYTF. In DNA, the CDR3 is TGCGCCAGCAGCTTACAGGCCACTACTAACTATGGCTACACCTTC.

J is TRBJ1-1 and V is TRBV29-1; 7 bases align to TRBD1. Germline values: CDR1 SQVTM, CDR2 ANQGSEA. V lost 0 bases to trimming and J lost 4 bases; unmatched junction nucleotides: 5. This CDR3 has 14 amino acids. CDR3 region: CSVEETGLGTEAFF. The CDR3 DNA reads as TGCAGCGTTGAAGAGACAGGGTTGGGCACTGAAGCTTTCTTT.

The chain combines TRBV19 with TRBJ1-2; weak D call: TRBD1 (6 bases). The germline V gene has CDR1 LNHDA and CDR2 SQIVND (reference sequence). The CDR3 covers 14 residues. Trimming cost V 6 bases and J 0 bases, with 11 bases left between them. The CDR3 bases are TGTGCCAGTAGCCCCGGGACAACTAACTATGGCTACACCTTC. As protein: CASSPGTTNYGYTF.

As regards this clone: The germline gene is not matched at one end of the junction; a read error may be the cause. The V gene is TRBV9, the J gene TRBJ2-5; 10 bases align to TRBD1. The CDR3 is made up of 16 amino acids. The germline V gene encodes CDR1 SGDLS and CDR2 YYNGEE. The CDR3 is CASGVSAGTGVETQYF. The CDR3 DNA follows: TGTGCCAGCGGCGTAAGCGCAGGGACAGGGGTTGAGACCCAGTACTTC.

V is TRBV9 and J is TRBJ1-1; 8 positions agree with TRBD1. The trim removed 3 bases at V and 1 base at J, leaving 8 bases unmatched. Germline V lookup: CDR1 SGDLS, CDR2 YYNGEE. The CDR3 loop spans 16 amino acids. This chain's CDR3 is CASSGTGGKKNTEAFF. Here the CDR3 DNA reads TGTGCCAGCAGCGGAACAGGGGGAAAGAAGAACACTGAAGCTTTCTTT.

This CDR3 is CASSVGLAGGPNTGELFF. Written as DNA, the CDR3 is TGCGCCAGCAGTGTCGGACTAGCGGGGGGCCCGAACACCGGGGAGCTGTTTTTT. The chain has TRBV10-1 and TRBJ2-2; 14 positions match TRBD2. Per the germline V gene, CDR1 is WNHNN and CDR2 is SYGVQD (reference sequence). V lost 4 bases, J lost 0 bases, and 4 bases stayed unmatched. The length of the CDR3 is 18 residues.

The V gene is TRBV4-2, the J gene TRBJ2-6, with a tentative D call TRBD1 (6 bases). Germline CDR1 reads LGHNA; CDR2 reads YNFKEQ. With 1 base removed from V and 3 bases from J, the gap between germline ends came to 7 bases. CDR3 size: 15 residues. The DNA of the CDR3 is TGTGCCAGCAGCCAAGGAGGGGGTGGGGCCAACGTCCTGACTTTC. This gives the protein CASSQGGGGANVLTF.

The gene calls are TRBV10-2 and TRBJ1-1; D gene unclear. The CDR3 has 14 amino acids. Germline V gives CDR1 WSHSY, CDR2 SAAADI. V dropped 4 bases and J dropped 0 bases, with 9 bases sitting between them. The CDR3 bases are TGCGCCAGCAGTGCCAACAGTCTGAACACTGAAGCTTTCTTT. Its translation is CASSANSLNTEAFF.

The chain has TRBV5-4 and TRBJ1-2, with 10 nucleotides matching TRBD1. V lost 3 bases, J lost 8 bases, and 13 bases stayed unmatched. The CDR3 covers 16 residues. The germline gives CDR1 SGHNT, CDR2 YYREEE (reference sequence). CDR3 residues: CASSWGQGTGREGYTF. CDR3 nucleotides: TGTGCCAGCAGCTGGGGACAGGGGACGGGGAGGGAAGGCTACACCTTC.

The V call is TRBV6-1, the J call TRBJ2-1; TRBD2 is a possible D gene (5 bases). V was trimmed by 1 base and J by 7 bases, leaving 8 bases between them. Looked up from germline, CDR1 is MNHNS and CDR2 is SASEGT. CDR3 size: 13 residues. For the CDR3, the DNA is TGTGCCAGCAGTGAAGGGAGGCGAAATGAGCAGTTCTTC. Translating it yields CASSEGRRNEQFF.

This rearrangement joins TRBV5-1 to TRBJ2-6, with D possibly matching TRBD1 (6 bases). The CDR3 extends over 17 amino acids. Germline CDR1 SGHRS, CDR2 YFSETQ. With 6 bases removed from V and 0 bases from J, the gap between germline ends came to 16 bases. CDR3 nucleotides: TGCGCCAGCAAAGGCGGCAGGGGCTTCTCTGGGGCCAACGTCCTGACTTTC. Its protein product is CASKGGRGFSGANVLTF.

The chain is built from TRBV7-9 and TRBJ1-4; D remains ambiguous. The CDR3 has 14 residues. Germline V CDR1 and CDR2: SEHNR, FQNEAQ (reference sequence). The V end lost 7 bases, the J end lost 4 bases, and 13 bases lay between the germline ends. DNA of the CDR3: TGTGCCAGCACCCCCTCGGGATATAATGAAAAACTGTTTTTT. Translated: CASTPSGYNEKLFF.

This rearrangement joins TRBV7-9 to TRBJ2-3; tentative D call: TRBD2 (5 bases). The V gene's germline CDR1 is SEHNR and CDR2 FQNEAQ (reference sequence). CDR3 length equals 15 residues. V lost 5 bases and J lost 1, with 13 bases in between. The CDR3 coding sequence is TGTGCCAGCAGCCCCGCGAGGGCTCGCACAGATACGCAGTATTTT. It is translated as CASSPARARTDTQYF.